Sequencing of this T cell receptor beta chain was carried out in a study of blood T cell repertoires in COVID-19. Study background: COVID-19 samples collected from the United States, Italy and Spain covered acute and convalescent phases.

As originally analysed: For nucleated cells, counts were estimated from reference gene primer amplification. Clones were read by immunoSEQ multiplex PCR, and TCRdb kept only the in-frame ones, dropping some. The DNA gave D and trimming, while V, J and clone size come from that table. The sample has roughly 150,000 clones; 80% to 90% are singletons. Patients in Seattle were enrolled during active infection, then followed longitudinally. This CDR3 is 13 amino acids long. Per germline, CDR1 MNHEY and CDR2 SVGAGI. Trimming left V 10 bases short and J 2 bases short, with 12 bases between. This clone came up once.

The source material was peripheral blood. The sequence derives from a woman aged 80 or over with COVID-19, enrolled during active disease. The chain uses TRBV6-5 and TRBJ1-3, with D unclear. The CDR3 protein is CATKLRTGNTIYF. The CDR3 region has the DNA TGTGCCACCAAGCTTCGTACTGGAAACACCATATATTTT.